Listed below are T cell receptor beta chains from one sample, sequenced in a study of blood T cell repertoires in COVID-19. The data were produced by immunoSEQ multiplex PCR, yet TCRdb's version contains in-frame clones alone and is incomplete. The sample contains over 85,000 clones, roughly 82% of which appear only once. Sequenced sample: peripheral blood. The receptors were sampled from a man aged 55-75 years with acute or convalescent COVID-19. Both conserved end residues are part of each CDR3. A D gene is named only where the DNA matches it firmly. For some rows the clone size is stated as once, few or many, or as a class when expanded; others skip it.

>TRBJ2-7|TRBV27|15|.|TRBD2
CASRFSGGPTYEQYF
TGTGCCAGCAGATTTAGCGGGGGCCCTACCTACGAGCAGTACTTC
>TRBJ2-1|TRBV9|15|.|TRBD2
CASSPRTSGGNEQFF
TGTGCCAGCAGCCCCCGGACTAGCGGGGGCAATGAGCAGTTCTTC
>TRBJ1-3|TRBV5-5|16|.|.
CASSRQGTFSGNTIYF
TGTGCCAGCAGCAGGCAGGGCACATTCTCTGGAAACACCATATATTTT
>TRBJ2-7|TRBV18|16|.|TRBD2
CASSATGTRIPYEQYF
TGTGCCAGCTCAGCCACCGGGACTAGGATACCCTACGAGCAGTACTTC
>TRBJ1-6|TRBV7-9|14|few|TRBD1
CASSAQGSSSPLHF
TGTGCCAGCAGCGCACAGGGGTCCAGTTCACCCCTCCACTTT
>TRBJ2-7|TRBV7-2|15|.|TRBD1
CASSEGTGVSYEQYF
TGTGCCAGCAGCGAAGGGACAGGGGTCTCGTACGAGCAGTACTTC
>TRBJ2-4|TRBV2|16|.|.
CASSEVGAGEGNIQYF
TGTGCCAGCAGTGAAGTAGGGGCAGGGGAGGGAAACATTCAGTACTTC
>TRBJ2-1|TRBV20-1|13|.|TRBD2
CSASGLAHNEQFF
TGCAGTGCTAGTGGACTAGCCCACAATGAGCAGTTCTTC
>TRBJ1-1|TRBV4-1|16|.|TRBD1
CASSQVSGQGNTEAFF
TGCGCCAGCAGCCAAGTTTCGGGACAGGGGAACACTGAAGCTTTCTTT
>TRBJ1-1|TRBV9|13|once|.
CASSPPPGVEAFF
TGTGCCAGCAGCCCCCCACCCGGGGTTGAAGCTTTCTTT
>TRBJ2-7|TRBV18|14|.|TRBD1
CASSPQGQVYEQYF
TGTGCCAGCTCACCACAAGGACAGGTCTACGAGCAGTACTTC
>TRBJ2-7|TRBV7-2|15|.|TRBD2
CASSLAASGTYEQYF
TGTGCCAGCAGCTTAGCGGCTAGCGGGACCTACGAGCAGTACTTC
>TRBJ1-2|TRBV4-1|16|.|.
CASSQILAASNYGYTF
TGCGCCAGCAGCCAAATTCTGGCTGCTTCTAACTATGGCTACACCTTC
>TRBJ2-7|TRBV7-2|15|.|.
CASSPGGALRDEQYF
TGTGCCAGCAGCCCCGGTGGGGCACTTCGGGACGAGCAGTACTTC
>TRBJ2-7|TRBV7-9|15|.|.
CASSLAGGRTYEQYF
TGTGCCAGCAGCTTAGCAGGAGGGAGGACCTACGAGCAGTACTTC
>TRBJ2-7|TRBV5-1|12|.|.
CASSLTSYEQYF
TGCGCCAGCAGCTTGACTTCCTACGAGCAGTACTTC
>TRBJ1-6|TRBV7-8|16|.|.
CASSPQLRSYNSPLHF
TGTGCCAGCAGCCCACAGTTACGCTCCTATAATTCACCCCTCCACTTT
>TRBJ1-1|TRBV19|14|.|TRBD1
CASRAQGVNTEAFF
TGTGCCAGTAGGGCGCAGGGGGTGAACACTGAAGCTTTCTTT
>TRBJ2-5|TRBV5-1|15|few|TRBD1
CASSSPGQGPETQYF
TGCGCCAGCAGCTCCCCGGGACAGGGACCAGAGACCCAGTACTTC
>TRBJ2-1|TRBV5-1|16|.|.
CASSLGQGFGNNEQFF
TGCGCCAGCAGCTTGGGCCAGGGATTCGGCAACAATGAGCAGTTCTTC
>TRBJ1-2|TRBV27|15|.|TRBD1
CASSPSGTGSYGYTF
TGTGCCAGCAGCCCCTCGGGGACAGGTTCTTATGGCTACACCTTC
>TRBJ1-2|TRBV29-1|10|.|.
CSVDGGARAF
TGCAGCGTTGACGGCGGGGCAAGGGCCTTC
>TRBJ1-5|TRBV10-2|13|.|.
CASSVRGDQPQHF
TGCGCCAGCAGTGTACGGGGGGATCAGCCCCAGCATTTT
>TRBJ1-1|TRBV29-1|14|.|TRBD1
CSVWTGDMNTEAFF
TGCAGCGTGTGGACAGGGGACATGAACACTGAAGCTTTCTTT
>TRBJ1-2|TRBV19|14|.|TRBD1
CASSIMSGGYGYTF
TGTGCCAGTAGTATTATGTCAGGGGGTTATGGCTACACCTTC
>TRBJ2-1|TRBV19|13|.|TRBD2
CASSRRGGNEQFF
TGTGCCAGTAGTCGGCGGGGGGGTAATGAGCAGTTCTTC
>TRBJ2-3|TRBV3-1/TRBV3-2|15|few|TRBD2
CASSYSGGGTDTQYF
TGTGCCAGCAGCTATAGCGGGGGCGGCACAGATACGCAGTATTTT
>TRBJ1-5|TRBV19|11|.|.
CASRMGQPQHF
TGTGCCAGTAGAATGGGCCAGCCCCAGCATTTT
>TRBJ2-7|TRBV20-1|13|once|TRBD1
CSASQGANHEQYF
TGCAGTGCTAGTCAGGGGGCCAACCACGAGCAGTACTTC
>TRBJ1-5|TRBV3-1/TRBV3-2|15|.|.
CASSQSGGRGQPQHF
TGTGCCAGCAGCCAATCGGGGGGCCGCGGGCAGCCCCAGCATTTT
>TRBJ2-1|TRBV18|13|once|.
CASSPRRGNEQFF
TGTGCCAGCTCACCACGCAGGGGTAATGAGCAGTTCTTC
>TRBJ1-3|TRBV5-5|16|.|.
CASSLARVGSGNTIYF
TGTGCCAGCAGCTTGGCACGGGTCGGATCTGGAAACACCATATATTTT
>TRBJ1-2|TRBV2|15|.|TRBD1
CASSALTGVFYGYTF
TGTGCCAGCAGCGCGCTCACAGGGGTCTTCTATGGCTACACCTTC
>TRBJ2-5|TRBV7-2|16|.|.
CASSLSPNSGLETQYF
TGTGCCAGCAGCTTATCGCCTAACAGCGGGTTAGAGACCCAGTACTTC
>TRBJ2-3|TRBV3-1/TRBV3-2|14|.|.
CASSHYSQGDTQYF
TGTGCCAGCAGCCACTACAGCCAGGGGGATACGCAGTATTTT